This T cell receptor beta chain was sequenced for a study of blood T cell repertoires in COVID-19. Overall study context: The origin of the acute and convalescent COVID-19 samples was the United States, Italy and Spain. The analysed material was cDNA or gDNA that came from T cells, B-cell-depleted T cells, or PBMCs.

As originally analysed: Estimated nucleated cell counts came from reference gene primer amplification. Repertoires were generated with immunoSEQ multiplex PCR, while TCRdb's copy carries only in-frame clones and drops some. For V, J and clone size, that table is used; D and trimming come from the DNA. Altogether approximately 290,000 clones are present, roughly nine tenths being singletons, with the ten largest covering roughly 2.3%. The CDR3 is 12 residues long. V lost 3 bases, J lost 3 bases, and 5 bases lay in between. CDR1 is MNHEY and CDR2 is SVGAGI in the germline V gene. Sequencing input: peripheral blood. This TCR was recovered from a man aged 18 to 29 with active or convalescent COVID-19. The chain links TRBV6-5 to TRBJ2-5; no firm D call. The CDR3 bases are TGTGCCAGCAGTTATTCTAAAGAGACCCAGTACTTC. Translating gives CASSYSKETQYF.